What follows are 21 T cell receptor beta chains derived from one specimen sequenced in a study of T-cell reconstitution after alpha-beta-depleted transplantation in children. Unique molecular identifiers were used to barcode this TCRbeta library. One entry per CDR3 protein, called by TCRdb with MiXCR from the PCR reads. The sample yields roughly 200,000 distinct CDR3 sequences, about 8.2% seen once. Sample: PBMCs, mostly from graft donor cells, taken 360 days after TCRalphabeta/CD19-depleted stem cell transplant. These receptor sequences come from a male patient between 2 and 9 years old who had a stem cell transplant for acute myeloid leukemia, so the T cells may come from the graft donor.

The sample holds a few counts of this clonotype. This chain uses TRBV3-1 with TRBJ2-7; 8 bases fit TRBD2. In germline, CDR1 is LGHDT, CDR2 YNNKEL (reference sequence). This CDR3 has 17 amino acids. V gave up 1 base and J gave up 3 bases; unmatched junction bases: 11. DNA for the CDR3: TGTGCCAGCAGCCAAGCTCTGCTTACTAGCGGTTTCTACGAGCAGTACTTC. This encodes CASSQALLTSGFYEQYF.

The V and J genes are TRBV20-1 and TRBJ2-4; 10 positions agree with TRBD2. The V and J ends lost 6 bases and 3 bases, in that order; junction bases with no gene match: 17. Germline CDR1 reads DFQATT; CDR2 reads SNEGSKA (reference sequence). The CDR3 length is 18 residues. CDR3 sequence reads: CSADQPGLASYDKNIQYF. CDR3 coding DNA: TGCAGTGCAGACCAACCGGGACTAGCGAGCTACGACAAAAACATTCAGTACTTC.

The rearrangement joins TRBV20-1 to TRBJ2-2, with D possibly matching TRBD2 (5 bases). V dropped 3 bases and J dropped 1 base, with 15 bases sitting between them. Germline CDR1 and CDR2: DFQATT and SNEGSKA (reference sequence). This CDR3 comprises 16 residues. DNA for the CDR3: TGCAGTGCTAGCTTGGGCAGACTAATGAACACCGGGGAGCTGTTTTTT. This translates into CSASLGRLMNTGELFF.

Only a few counts were recorded for this clonotype. The chain couples TRBV20-1 to TRBJ2-7; TRBD2 matches at 8 bases. Per the germline V gene, CDR1 is DFQATT and CDR2 is SNEGSKA (reference sequence). The J segment lost 5 bases and the V segment lost 5 bases, leaving 14 bases of the junction unmatched. CDR3 length: 15 residues. CDR3 bases: TGCAGTGCTCTAGTCCCCAGCGGGAGTCGCGACGAGCAGTACTTC. Translated: CSALVPSGSRDEQYF.

The chain combines TRBV11-2 with TRBJ2-1; 7 nucleotides align to TRBD2. CDR1 and CDR2 from the germline V gene are SGHAT and FQNNGV. With V trimmed by 6 bases and J by 8 bases, 13 bases remained unmatched. The CDR3 runs 15 residues. The CDR3 DNA reads TGTGCCAGCAGTCCGGGTCGTCTAGCGGTCTATGAGCAGTTCTTC. It codes for CASSPGRLAVYEQFF.

V and J are TRBV3-1 and TRBJ2-4, with 10 bases matching TRBD2. Germline V CDR1 and CDR2: LGHDT, YNNKEL (reference sequence). Losses at the gene ends were 3 bases for V and 0 bases for J; bases not matched to a gene: 5. CDR3 length: 17 amino acids. The CDR3: CASSQGTSEIAKNIQYF. CDR3 DNA sequence: TGTGCCAGCAGCCAGGGGACTAGCGAGATAGCCAAAAACATTCAGTACTTC. The whole variable domain, filled in from reference TRBV3-1 and TRBJ2-4, reads DTAVSQTPKYLVTQMGNDKSIKCEQNLGHDTMYWYKQDSKKFLKIMFSYNNKELIINETVPNRFSPKSPDKAHLNLHINSLELGDSAVYFCASSQGTSEIAKNIQYFGAGTRLSVL.

This clonotype showed up just a few times. The chain joins TRBV19 to TRBJ1-1, with a possible D match to TRBD1 (5 bases). V was pared by 6 bases and J by 4 bases, with 18 bases between. CDR1 and CDR2 (germline): LNHDA, SQIVND (reference sequence). CDR3 length: 15 amino acids. CDR3 residues: CASSLRSWGTTEAFF. CDR3 nucleotides: TGTGCCAGTAGCCTCCGTAGTTGGGGGACCACTGAAGCTTTCTTT. The full variable domain, rest sourced from reference TRBV19 and TRBJ1-1, is DGGITQSPKYLFRKEGQNVTLSCEQNLNHDAMYWYRQDPGQGLRLIYYSQIVNDFQKGDIAEGYSVSREKKESFPLTVTSAQKNPTAFYLCASSLRSWGTTEAFFGQGTRLTVV.

This clonotype was detected only a few times. The chain is built from TRBV12-3 or TRBV12-4 and TRBJ2-3; 8 bases align to TRBD2. This CDR3 comprises 15 residues. Losses at the gene ends were 4 bases for V and 2 bases for J; bases not matched to a gene: 5. CDR3 in amino acids: CASSWGTRYTDTQYF. Written as DNA, the CDR3 is TGTGCCAGCAGTTGGGGGACTAGATACACAGATACGCAGTATTTT.

This clonotype was counted ten times or more. The gene calls are TRBV4-3 and TRBJ2-7; a possible D gene is TRBD1 (6 bases). The CDR3 spans 13 residues. V was clipped by 3 bases and J by 6 bases, with 12 bases between them. Germline V gene sequence: CDR1 LGHNA, CDR2 YSLEER. The CDR3 DNA sequence: TGCGCCAGCAGCCAGGCTACAGGGATCGAGCAGTACTTC. Protein product: CASSQATGIEQYF.

The chain employs TRBV12-3 or TRBV12-4 and TRBJ2-5; D is ambiguous. Trimming shortened V by 6 bases and J by 7 bases, and 15 bases separated the two germline ends. This CDR3 spans 13 amino acids. The CDR3 loop is CASRTDPSATQYF. Written as DNA, the CDR3 is TGTGCCAGCAGAACAGACCCCTCGGCGACCCAGTACTTC.

The sample holds many counts of this clonotype. The chain uses TRBV20-1 and TRBJ2-5, with D unresolved. The CDR3 totals 15 residues. Trimming shortened V by 6 bases and J by 5 bases, and 22 bases separated the two germline ends. Germline CDR1 reads DFQATT; CDR2 reads SNEGSKA (reference sequence). CDR3 nucleotide sequence: TGCAGTGCCCTTCCATATAAGCCCCTCAGGGAGACCCAGTACTTC. Translated: CSALPYKPLRETQYF.

This clonotype was counted at least ten times. The chain links TRBV19 to TRBJ2-3; D gene ambiguous. The length of the CDR3 is 13 residues. CDR1 and CDR2 (germline): LNHDA, SQIVND (reference sequence). Trimming shortened V by 3 bases and J by 10 bases, and 14 bases separated the two germline ends. CDR3: CASSIALLGAQYF. The CDR3 DNA follows: TGTGCCAGTAGTATCGCACTCCTAGGAGCGCAGTATTTT.

This clonotype was observed many times. This chain uses TRBV4-1 with TRBJ1-1, with D tentatively TRBD1 (6 bases). V was shortened by 2 bases and J by 4 bases, with 14 bases between the two germline ends. CDR3 length: 15 amino acids. Germline lookup yields CDR1 MGHRA and CDR2 YSYEKL. The CDR3 sequence is CASSQIGRGGTEAFF. CDR3 in DNA: TGCGCCAGCAGCCAAATAGGCAGGGGAGGCACTGAAGCTTTCTTT.

This clonotype was detected a few times. The genes are TRBV20-1 and TRBJ2-5; 8 nucleotides match TRBD2. V lost 6 bases, J lost 3 bases, and 6 bases stayed unmatched. The germline CDR1 and CDR2 sequences are DFQATT and SNEGSKA (reference sequence). This CDR3 has 13 residues. The DNA of the CDR3 is TGCAGTGCAGCGGGGGCCCAAGAAGAGACCCAGTACTTC. This translates into CSAAGAQEETQYF.

This clonotype was detected ten times or more. The chain couples TRBV6-5 to TRBJ1-2; TRBD1 matches at 11 bases. Germline CDR1 and CDR2: MNHEY and SVGAGI. The CDR3 runs 16 residues. J lost 4 bases, V lost 2 bases, and 6 bases had no gene match. CDR3 amino acids: CASSYGTGGLGYGYTF. Here the CDR3 DNA reads TGTGCCAGCAGTTACGGGACAGGGGGACTCGGCTATGGCTACACCTTC.

This clonotype turned up a few times. This rearrangement joins TRBV29-1 to TRBJ2-3; D perhaps matches TRBD2 (5 bases). The CDR3 is made up of 14 amino acids. V dropped 6 bases and J dropped 0 bases, with 13 bases sitting between them. Germline V CDR1 and CDR2: SQVTM, ANQGSEA. CDR3 in amino acids: CSVADLTSTDTQYF. CDR3 DNA sequence: TGCAGCGTAGCGGACTTAACGAGCACAGATACGCAGTATTTT.

This clonotype has at least ten counts. The rearrangement links TRBV6-5 to TRBJ1-4, with D hard to call. This CDR3 is 12 amino acids long. The germline V gene encodes CDR1 MNHEY and CDR2 SVGAGI. V shed 6 bases and J shed 13 bases, with 15 bases lying between them. CDR3 bases: TGTGCCAGCAGCCCAGGTGGGAAGCTACTGTTTTTT. Translation gives CASSPGGKLLFF.

This chain connects TRBV6-2 or TRBV6-3 to TRBJ2-5, with TRBD1 as a possible D gene (5 bases). Germline V CDR1 and CDR2: MNHEY, SVGEGT. CDR3 length: 14 residues. V gave up 4 bases and J gave up 1 base, with 10 bases separating them. CDR3 loop: CASSWGRLQETQYF. The CDR3 DNA is TGTGCCAGCAGTTGGGGCCGCCTCCAAGAGACCCAGTACTTC.

The chain recombines TRBV5-1 with TRBJ1-1; possible D gene TRBD1, 5 bases. CDR1 is SGHRS, CDR2 YFSETQ, per germline. This CDR3 comprises 13 residues. V was trimmed by 4 bases and J by 11 bases, leaving 18 bases between them. The CDR3 reads CASSAGLASSAFF. For the CDR3, the DNA is TGCGCCAGCAGCGCGGGACTCGCGAGCTCTGCTTTCTTT. Using reference TRBV5-1 and TRBJ1-1 for the parts outside the CDR3, the full variable domain is KAGVTQTPRYLIKTRGQQVTLSCSPISGHRSVSWYQQTPGQGLQFLFEYFSETQRNKGNFPGRFSGRQFSNSRSEMNVSTLELGDSALYLCASSAGLASSAFFGQGTRLTVV.

This clonotype was recorded at least ten times. The rearrangement links TRBV29-1 to TRBJ1-1; weak D call: TRBD1 (5 bases). The CDR3 has 13 residues. Trimming left V 7 bases short and J 5 bases short, with 17 bases between. CDR1 SQVTM and CDR2 ANQGSEA come from the germline V gene. The CDR3 nucleotides read TGCAGCGCCCCGGATCTCCGGGGGACTGAAGCTTTCTTT. It yields the protein CSAPDLRGTEAFF.

Comments on this clonotype: One base away lies a much larger clone, so this may be a sequencing read error. This chain joins TRBV7-2 and TRBJ2-5; D remains unclear. CDR1 is SGHTA and CDR2 is FQGNSA in the germline V gene. CDR3 length equals 17 residues. DNA for the CDR3: TGTGCCAACAGCTTAGTTACAACCTACACGTACCAAGAGACCCAGTACTTC. As protein: CANSLVTTYTYQETQYF.